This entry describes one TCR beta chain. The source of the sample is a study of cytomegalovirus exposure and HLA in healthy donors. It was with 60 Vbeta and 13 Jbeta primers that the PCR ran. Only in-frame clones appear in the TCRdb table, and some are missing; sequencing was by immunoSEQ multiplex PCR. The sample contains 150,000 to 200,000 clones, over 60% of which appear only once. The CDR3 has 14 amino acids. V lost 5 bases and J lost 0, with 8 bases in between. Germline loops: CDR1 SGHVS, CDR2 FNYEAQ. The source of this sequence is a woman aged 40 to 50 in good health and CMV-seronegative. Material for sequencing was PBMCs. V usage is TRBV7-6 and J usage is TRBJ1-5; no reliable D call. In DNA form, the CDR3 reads TGTGCCAGCAGCCTCAGTAATAGCAATCAGCCCCAGCATTTT. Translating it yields CASSLSNSNQPQHF.